The 7 T cell receptor beta chains listed next were all sequenced from one sample in a study of T cells in Graves' hyperthyroidism and ophthalmopathy. RNA transcripts were the template for amplifying TCR beta CDR3 regions. First-round RT-PCR with HTBI primers amplified the TCR CDR3 region. From the multiplex PCR reads, TCRdb called clonotypes with MiXCR, one entry per CDR3 protein. The sample comprises fewer than 650,000 distinct CDR3 sequences, approximately 15% of which are singletons, and almost 6% rests with the top ten. Sequencing used blood. The receptors originated from a woman younger than 45 with Graves' hyperthyroidism that later progressed to Graves' ophthalmopathy.

This clonotype showed up many times. The rearrangement joins TRBV19 to TRBJ1-4; D is uncertain. Germline CDR1 LNHDA, CDR2 SQIVND (reference sequence). With 6 bases removed from V and 5 bases from J, the gap between germline ends came to 10 bases. The CDR3 has 13 residues. CDR3 nucleotide sequence: TGTGCCAGTAGATCTTTGGGGAATGAAAAACTGTTTTTT. The encoded protein is CASRSLGNEKLFF.

This clonotype was detected many times. This rearrangement joins TRBV18 to TRBJ1-3, with TRBD1 as a possible D gene (5 bases). The CDR3 covers 14 residues. The ends were cut back, 4 bases at V and 4 bases at J, with 11 bases in the middle. The V gene's germline CDR1 is KGHSH and CDR2 LQKENI. In DNA, the CDR3 is TGTGCCAGCTCACGAGGGGATCCCGGAAACACCATATATTTT. This encodes CASSRGDPGNTIYF.

This clonotype was observed a few times. Possible read error: a much larger clone is one base away. The genes are TRBV12-5 and TRBJ2-5; 11 positions agree with TRBD2. Germline V CDR1 and CDR2: LGHNT, FRNRAP. Losses at the gene ends were 2 bases for V and 4 bases for J; bases not matched to a gene: 18. The CDR3 sequence is 20 residues long. The CDR3 DNA follows: TGTGCTAGTGGTTTGATGATCTTAGCGGGAGGGATGGGTGTGACAGAGACCCAGTACTTC. Translated, it gives CASGLMILAGGMGVTETQYF.

This chain uses TRBV4-3 with TRBJ1-1; 9 positions match TRBD1. V shed 3 bases and J 1 base; nucleotides not matched to a gene: 3. CDR3 length equals 15 residues. Germline-derived CDR1 and CDR2 are LGHNA and YSLEER. CDR3 region: CASSQGTGTNTEAFF. The CDR3 nucleotides are TGCGCCAGCAGCCAGGGGACAGGGACGAACACTGAAGCTTTCTTT.

The V gene is TRBV28, the J gene TRBJ2-7, with D unclear. Germline CDR1 is MDHEN and CDR2 is SYDVKM. This CDR3 has 14 amino acids. The V gene lost 0 bases and the J gene lost 2 bases, with 8 bases spanning the gap. This chain's CDR3 is CASSLWRIAYEQYF. The CDR3 nucleotides are TGTGCCAGCAGTTTATGGCGGATTGCCTACGAGCAGTACTTC.

This clonotype has ten or more counts. The chain has TRBV28 and TRBJ1-1; possibly TRBD1 for D (6 bases). CDR3 length: 14 residues. The V gene lost 8 bases and the J gene lost 4 bases, with 17 bases spanning the gap. Germline V lookup: CDR1 MDHEN, CDR2 SYDVKM. CDR3 region: CASSRSGGGTEAFF. The CDR3 DNA is TGTGCCAGCTCGAGGTCGGGGGGCGGCACTGAAGCTTTCTTT.

About this clonotype itself: This could be a read error, since a much larger clone is one nucleotide away. The chain couples TRBV10-3 to TRBJ2-3; 8 bases fit TRBD2. The CDR3 contains 16 residues. The germline gives CDR1 ENHRY, CDR2 SYGVKD. CDR3 coding DNA: TGTGCCATCGGTGAGTCCGGCGGGAGGCTCTGGGATACGCAGTATTTT. Translating gives CAIGESGGRLWDTQYF.